The text below deals with one T cell receptor beta chain. Antigen: not known. Germline CDR1 is SGHRS and CDR2 is YFSETQ. This CDR3 comprises 14 residues. V was clipped by 0 bases and J by 4 bases, with 10 bases between them. The assay was immunoSEQ multiplex PCR, and TCRdb's table has in-frame clones only and misses some. Of approximately 70,000 clones in the sample, over 90% were seen once. Documented time point: newly diagnosed, previously untreated cHL patient sample. Comparison relied on PBMCs that came from newly diagnosed, untreated classical Hodgkin lymphoma. The sample is drawn from a study of PD-1 blockade in classical Hodgkin lymphoma. Study conclusions and caveats: No one has yet defined what causes the repertoire differences, which may be disease activity or prior therapy.

V usage is TRBV5-1 and J usage is TRBJ1-2; no firm D call. The sequenced sample was peripheral blood mononuclear cells (PBMCs). The TCR originated in a human donor with classical Hodgkin lymphoma. CDR3 nucleotides: TGCGCCAGCAGCTTGGACGCAGGACGCTATGGCTACACCTTC. Translation gives CASSLDAGRYGYTF.